These 15 T cell receptor beta chains were sequenced from one sample in a study of cytomegalovirus exposure and HLA in healthy donors. PCR involved 60 Vbeta and 13 Jbeta primers. The data were produced by immunoSEQ multiplex PCR, yet TCRdb's version contains in-frame clones alone and is incomplete. The sample lists tens of thousands of clones, approximately 84% seen once, with around 5.6% in the top ten. Sample: PBMCs. These receptor sequences come from a woman aged 18-29 years in good health and CMV-seropositive.

This chain links TRBV6-5 with TRBJ1-3; TRBD1 agrees at 7 bases. The CDR3 totals 16 residues. The V gene's germline CDR1 is MNHEY and CDR2 SVGAGI. Trimming at V came to 0 bases and at J to 0 bases, leaving 2 bases not matched to a gene. This CDR3 reads CASSYSGTASGNTIYF. The DNA of the CDR3 is TGTGCCAGCAGTTACTCCGGGACAGCCTCTGGAAACACCATATATTTT.

This clone was observed a single time. The chain carries TRBV27 and TRBJ2-6; a possible D gene is TRBD1 (5 bases). The CDR3 is 16 amino acids. Germline V gives CDR1 MNHEY, CDR2 SMNVEV (reference sequence). V was clipped by 5 bases and J by 1 base, with 12 bases between them. The CDR3 loop is CASSLTPGSGANVLTF. CDR3 coding DNA: TGTGCCAGCAGTCTAACCCCAGGGTCTGGGGCCAACGTCCTGACTTTC.

This sequence joins TRBV4-2 and TRBJ2-7, with D hard to call. The CDR3 covers 12 residues. From germline, CDR1 is LGHNA and CDR2 YNFKEQ. With 0 bases removed from V and 3 bases from J, the gap between germline ends came to 3 bases. The CDR3 reads CASSQDRYEQYF. The CDR3 bases are TGTGCCAGCAGCCAAGACCGCTACGAGCAGTACTTC.

This clone was counted a single time. V gene TRBV5-1 combines with J gene TRBJ2-1, with 10 bases fitting TRBD2. CDR1 SGHRS and CDR2 YFSETQ come from the germline V gene. V shed 1 base and J 6 bases; nucleotides not matched to a gene: 7. This CDR3 contains 16 residues. CDR3 sequence: CASSLSLAGDLNEQFF. The CDR3 DNA reads TGCGCCAGCAGCTTGTCGCTAGCGGGAGACCTCAATGAGCAGTTCTTC.

For the CDR3, the DNA is TGTGCCAGCAGCTTTGGAGGGGCCTACTCTGGAAACACCATATATTTT. It encodes CASSFGGAYSGNTIYF. This chain connects TRBV5-6 to TRBJ1-3; D possibly corresponds to TRBD1 (5 bases). Between the trimmed V and J ends, which lost 2 bases and 0 bases, there was a span of 12 bases. The germline gives CDR1 SGHDT, CDR2 YYEEEE. This CDR3 contains 16 residues.

This chain links TRBV28 with TRBJ1-4, with TRBD1 matching over 10 bases. This CDR3 is built from 13 residues. The ends lost 6 bases at V and 10 bases at J; junction bases unmatched: 5. The germline CDR1 and CDR2 sequences are MDHEN and SYDVKM. The DNA for the CDR3 is TGTGCCAGCAGCCCCGGACAGGGGGGAAAACTGTTTTTT. This gives the protein CASSPGQGGKLFF.

This chain connects TRBV5-1 to TRBJ1-5, with 8 bases matching TRBD1. The junction had 3 bases not matched to a gene; V was cut back by 3 bases and J by 1 base. The CDR3 has 15 amino acids. CDR1 SGHRS and CDR2 YFSETQ come from the germline V gene. The DNA of the CDR3 is TGCGCCAGCAGCTACAGGGGGGGAAGCAATCAGCCCCAGCATTTT. This translates into CASSYRGGSNQPQHF.

Worth noting for this clone: The junction and the germline gene differ at one end; a read error may be behind it. V is TRBV7-7 and J is TRBJ1-1; D gene ambiguous. This CDR3 spans 13 amino acids. Looked up from germline, CDR1 is SSHAT and CDR2 is FNYEAQ (reference sequence). This CDR3 reads CASSSSMNTEAFF. CDR3 coding DNA: TGTGCTAGCAGCTCTAGCATGAACACTGAAGCTTTCTTT. Drawing the rest from reference TRBV7-7 and TRBJ1-1, the complete variable domain is GAGVSQSPRYKVTKRGQDVTLRCDPISSHATLYWYQQALGQGPEFLTYFNYEAQPDKSGLPSDRFSAERPEGSISTLTIQRTEQRDSAMYRCASSSSMNTEAFFGQGTRLTVV.

CDR3 sequence reads: CASRLPGTSGRDTQYF. For the CDR3, the DNA is TGTGCCAGCAGGCTACCCGGGACTAGCGGGCGAGATACGCAGTATTTT. This chain connects TRBV28 to TRBJ2-3; 12 bases line up with TRBD2. This CDR3 contains 16 residues. V was pared by 6 bases and J by 5 bases, with 9 bases of the junction left unmatched. Per germline, CDR1 MDHEN and CDR2 SYDVKM.

The rearrangement links TRBV2 to TRBJ1-2; no clear D. Germline-derived CDR1 and CDR2 are SNHLY and FYNNEI. The CDR3 is 11 amino acids. The CDR3 sequence is CETIGDYGYTF. CDR3 nucleotides: TGTGAAACCATAGGAGACTATGGCTACACCTTC.

Details on this clone: A junction end diverges from the germline sequence, so it may reflect a read error. The CDR3 DNA reads as TGCAGTGCAAGGACAGGGCCTGAGGCTTTCTTT. Its translation: CSARTGPEAFF. V is TRBV20-1 and J is TRBJ1-1, with 8 positions matching TRBD1. Per the germline V gene, CDR1 is DFQATT and CDR2 is SNEGSKA (reference sequence). The CDR3 is 11 amino acids.

This clone was seen once. The chain recombines TRBV11-3 with TRBJ1-1; D may be TRBD1 (5 bases). CDR3 length: 12 amino acids. CDR1 and CDR2 (germline): SGHNT, YENEEA. The V end was cut by 5 bases, the J end by 3 bases, with 7 bases between. The CDR3 is CASSEGDTEAFF. CDR3 sequence (DNA): TGTGCCAGCAGCGAAGGGGACACTGAAGCTTTCTTT.

In this sample, this clone turned up a few times. V is TRBV13 and J is TRBJ1-4; D unclear. V lost 1 base, J lost 8 bases, and 8 bases lay in between. CDR1 and CDR2 from the germline V gene are PRHDT and FYEKMQ (reference sequence). The CDR3 runs to 13 residues. CDR3 residues: CASSLVTGEKLFF. CDR3 nucleotide sequence: TGTGCCAGCAGCTTAGTTACGGGAGAAAAACTGTTTTTT.

The chain has TRBV7-2 and TRBJ2-2, with 9 bases fitting TRBD1. V shed 5 bases, J shed 5 bases, and the junction held 9 bases outside the gene matches. CDR1 and CDR2 (germline): SGHTA, FQGNSA. CDR3 length: 16 amino acids. CDR3 bases: TGTGCCAGCAGCCGTTCCGGGACAGGGCGGACCGGGGAGCTGTTTTTT. It encodes CASSRSGTGRTGELFF. Full variable domain (remainder filled in from reference TRBV7-2 and TRBJ2-2): GAGVSQSPSNKVTEKGKDVELRCDPISGHTALYWYRQSLGQGLEFLIYFQGNSAPDKSGLPSDRFSAERTGGSVSTLTIQRTQQEDSAVYLCASSRSGTGRTGELFFGEGSRLTVL.

This clone was seen just once. The CDR3 loop reads CASSLANTGILEKLFF. CDR3 bases: TGTGCCAGCAGCTTAGCGAATACAGGAATCTTAGAAAAACTGTTTTTT. This rearrangement joins TRBV7-9 to TRBJ1-4; TRBD1 might be the D (5 bases). Per germline, CDR1 SEHNR and CDR2 FQNEAQ (reference sequence). V was cut by 0 bases and J by 8 bases, with 16 bases left in between. This CDR3 has 16 residues.